Listed here are 3 T cell receptor beta chains from one sample, sequenced in a study of blood T cell repertoires in COVID-19. Assay: immunoSEQ multiplex PCR; the TCRdb copy retains only in-frame clones and omits some. The data hold about 190,000 clones, with less than 90% observed a single time. The sample consisted of peripheral blood. Receptors originate from a man aged 30-40 years with acute or convalescent COVID-19.

V and J are TRBV7-2 and TRBJ1-5; weak D call: TRBD1 (6 bases). Germline CDR1 and CDR2: SGHTA and FQGNSA. The CDR3 spans 14 residues. V lost 5 bases to trimming and J lost 0 bases, with 8 bases between them. The CDR3 loop reads CASSQGYSNQPQHF. The CDR3 nucleotides read TGTGCCAGCAGCCAGGGGTATAGCAATCAGCCCCAGCATTTT.

The rearrangement uses TRBV5-1 and TRBJ1-2; D uncertain. Germline V gene data show CDR1 as SGHRS and CDR2 as YFSETQ. Trimming left V 0 bases short and J 3 bases short, with 21 bases between. This CDR3 has 18 amino acids. The CDR3 loop reads CASSLVWAAAPRDYGYTF. The CDR3 bases are TGCGCCAGCAGCTTGGTTTGGGCAGCAGCCCCCCGTGACTATGGCTACACCTTC.

V and J are TRBV5-1 and TRBJ2-1, with TRBD2 matching 11 bases. The V and J ends lost 4 bases and 6 bases, in that order; junction bases with no gene match: 6. From germline, CDR1 is SGHRS and CDR2 YFSETQ. The CDR3 spans 15 residues. The CDR3 here is CASSNSGGALNEQFF. As DNA, the CDR3 is TGCGCCAGCAGCAATAGCGGGGGGGCCCTCAATGAGCAGTTCTTC. Filled out from reference TRBV5-1 and TRBJ2-1, the complete variable domain reads KAGVTQTPRYLIKTRGQQVTLSCSPISGHRSVSWYQQTPGQGLQFLFEYFSETQRNKGNFPGRFSGRQFSNSRSEMNVSTLELGDSALYLCASSNSGGALNEQFFGPGTRLTVL.